The T cell receptor (beta chain) under discussion was sequenced for a study of CD8 T cells in ankylosing spondylitis. This clonotype turned up a few times. In making TCR beta libraries, quantitative 5'-RACE with molecular barcodes was used. Using its own MiXCR run on the 5' RACE reads, TCRdb lists one record per CDR3 protein. The data contain about 300,000 distinct CDR3 sequences, under 25% of them singletons. Per germline, CDR1 DFQATT and CDR2 SNEGSKA (reference sequence). V was clipped by 6 bases and J by 6 bases, with 21 bases between them. This CDR3 spans 14 amino acids. V usage is TRBV20-1 and J usage is TRBJ2-7, with D possibly matching TRBD1 (5 bases). The TCR originated in a female donor with ankylosing spondylitis or in good health (not recorded which). Sequenced input: blood, either unsorted or a sorted T cell fraction (not recorded which). CDR3: CSAKRQNGWREQYF. The CDR3, as DNA: TGCAGTGCCAAACGACAGAATGGGTGGCGCGAGCAGTACTTC.